The clone carrying this TCR beta chain appeared a few times. Its antigen is undetermined. The source of the sample is a study of beta chain features in type 1 diabetes. Study-wide findings and caveats: Shortening of TCRB CDR3s, moderate but significant, appeared in all four CD4+ subsets of Type 1 diabetes patients.

Trimming left V 5 bases short and J 4 bases short, with 8 bases between. CDR3 length: 12 amino acids. The V gene's germline CDR1 is SGHAT and CDR2 FQDESV (reference sequence). Expressed TCRB transcripts got sequenced, as all isolated RNA was reverse transcribed. Data came from immunoSEQ multiplex PCR; TCRdb stores just in-frame clones and leaves some out. The sample consists of 100,000 to 150,000 clones, 9% of them appearing once. This chain connects TRBV11-1 to TRBJ1-2; D ambiguous. This TCR derives from a man in his thirties or forties with type 1 diabetes. The sequencing input was central memory CD4+ T cells from blood. In nucleotides, the CDR3 is TGTGCCAGCAGCAAAGAACTCTATGGCTACACCTTC. Translated: CASSKELYGYTF.